Shown below are 8 T cell receptor beta chains from a single sample sequenced in a study of blood T cell repertoires in COVID-19. Using immunoSEQ multiplex PCR, the repertoire was profiled, and TCRdb retains in-frame clones only, with some absent. Among 200,000 or so clones, around 80% were seen once, and the ten largest hold approximately 6.9%. Specimen: peripheral blood. Receptors were obtained from a human donor with acute or convalescent COVID-19. The donor label of this sample is uncertain.

The rearrangement links TRBV4-2 to TRBJ1-1, with D possibly matching TRBD1 (5 bases). The germline V gene encodes CDR1 LGHNA and CDR2 YNFKEQ. V lost 0 bases to trimming and J lost 11 bases, with 19 bases between them. This CDR3 has 15 residues. The CDR3 nucleotides read TGTGCCAGCAGCCAAGATGGGTCTGGGGGGGGATGGGCTTTCTTT. It specifies CASSQDGSGGGWAFF.

The gene calls are TRBV28 and TRBJ1-1; TRBD1 matches at 12 bases. The ends lost 7 bases at V and 7 bases at J; junction bases unmatched: 10. The germline gives CDR1 MDHEN, CDR2 SYDVKM. The CDR3 runs to 15 residues. The CDR3 sequence: CASNPSGTGGFEAFF. In DNA, the CDR3 is TGTGCCAGCAACCCCTCCGGGACAGGGGGCTTTGAAGCTTTCTTT.

The chain employs TRBV7-3 and TRBJ1-6; a possible D gene is TRBD1 (6 bases). V dropped 5 bases and J dropped 9 bases, with 14 bases sitting between them. The CDR3 is 14 residues long. CDR1 and CDR2 (germline): SGHTA, FQGTGA. The CDR3 spells CASSRGGAGSPLHF. The CDR3 bases are TGTGCCAGCAGCCGGGGGGGCGCAGGTTCACCCCTCCACTTT.

The chain employs TRBV30 and TRBJ1-1; the D gene is possibly TRBD1 (6 bases). Germline-derived CDR1 and CDR2 are GTSNPN and SVGIG (reference sequence). CDR3 length: 16 residues. V shed 0 bases and J shed 0 bases, with 14 bases lying between them. This CDR3 reads CAWSVAQGQMNTEAFF. In DNA, the CDR3 is TGTGCCTGGAGTGTAGCCCAGGGACAAATGAACACTGAAGCTTTCTTT.

The J gene is TRBJ2-3, the V gene TRBV18, with TRBD2 as a possible D gene (6 bases). Deletions cut 6 bases from V and 2 bases from J, with 12 bases between. Germline V lookup: CDR1 KGHSH, CDR2 LQKENI. This CDR3 is 14 amino acids long. CDR3 amino acids: CASSPRDFTDTQYF. Written as DNA, the CDR3 is TGTGCCAGCTCGCCCCGGGACTTCACAGATACGCAGTATTTT. The variable domain in full, with the rest retrieved from reference TRBV18 and TRBJ2-3, is NAGVMQNPRHLVRRRGQEARLRCSPMKGHSHVYWYRQLPEEGLKFMVYLQKENIIDESGMPKERFSAEFPKEGPSILRIQQVVRGDSAAYFCASSPRDFTDTQYFGPGTRLTVL.

The chain is built from TRBV20-1 and TRBJ2-3, with 8 nucleotides matching TRBD2. CDR1 and CDR2 from the germline V gene are DFQATT and SNEGSKA (reference sequence). The CDR3 runs 18 residues. V lost 3 bases to trimming and J lost 1 base; unmatched junction nucleotides: 15. CDR3 protein: CSASAQGLQRGRTDTQYF. In DNA, the CDR3 is TGCAGTGCTAGTGCTCAGGGCCTCCAGCGGGGGCGCACAGATACGCAGTATTTT.

The chain joins TRBV15 to TRBJ2-7; 13 bases line up with TRBD2. V gave up 5 bases and J gave up 2 bases; unmatched junction bases: 6. The CDR3 is made up of 16 amino acids. Germline loops: CDR1 LNHNV, CDR2 YYDKDF (reference sequence). CDR3 DNA sequence: TGTGCCACCAGCCCTCCTGGGACTAGCGGGACCTACGAGCAGTACTTC. This encodes CATSPPGTSGTYEQYF.

The chain has TRBV6-5 and TRBJ1-1, with 8 bases lining up with TRBD1. V shed 0 bases, J shed 6 bases, and the junction held 9 bases outside the gene matches. CDR1 MNHEY and CDR2 SVGAGI come from the germline V gene. This CDR3 contains 16 residues. CDR3 sequence (DNA): TGTGCCAGCAGTTACTCCCTCGCAGGGGGCTACGCTGAAGCTTTCTTT. It specifies CASSYSLAGGYAEAFF.